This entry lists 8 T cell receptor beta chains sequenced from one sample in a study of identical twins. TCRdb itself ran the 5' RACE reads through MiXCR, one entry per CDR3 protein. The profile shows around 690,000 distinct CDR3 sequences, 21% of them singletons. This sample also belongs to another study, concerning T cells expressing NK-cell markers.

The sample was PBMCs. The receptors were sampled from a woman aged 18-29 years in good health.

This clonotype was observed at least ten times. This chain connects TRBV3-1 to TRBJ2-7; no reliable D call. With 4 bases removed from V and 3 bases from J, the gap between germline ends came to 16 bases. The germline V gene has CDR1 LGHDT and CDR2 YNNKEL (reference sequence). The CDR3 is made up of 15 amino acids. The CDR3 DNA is TGTGCCAGCAGCCCCGGGCTAGAGGCTTTCTACGAGCAGTACTTC. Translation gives CASSPGLEAFYEQYF.

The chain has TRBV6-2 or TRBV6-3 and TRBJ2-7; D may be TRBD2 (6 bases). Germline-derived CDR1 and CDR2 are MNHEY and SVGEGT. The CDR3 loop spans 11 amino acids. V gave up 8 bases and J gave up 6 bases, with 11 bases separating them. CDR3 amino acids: CASGEAGEQYF. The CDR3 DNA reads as TGTGCCAGCGGGGAGGCCGGCGAGCAGTACTTC.

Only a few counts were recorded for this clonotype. DNA of the CDR3: TGTGCCAGGAAGGAGGGGGCAGAAGCTTTCTTT. Its translation: CARKEGAEAFF. V gene TRBV2 combines with J gene TRBJ1-1, with 7 bases that match TRBD1. The CDR3 has 11 amino acids. The V and J ends lost 9 bases and 8 bases, in that order; junction bases with no gene match: 6. In germline, CDR1 is SNHLY, CDR2 FYNNEI.

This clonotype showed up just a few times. CDR3 in DNA: TGCAGCGTTTCGCGTGGCGCCTACGAGCAGTACTTC. Translation gives CSVSRGAYEQYF. V usage is TRBV29-1 and J usage is TRBJ2-7; D unclear. Germline values: CDR1 SQVTM, CDR2 ANQGSEA. The V gene lost 5 bases and the J gene lost 2 bases, with 10 bases spanning the gap. The CDR3 consists of 12 residues.

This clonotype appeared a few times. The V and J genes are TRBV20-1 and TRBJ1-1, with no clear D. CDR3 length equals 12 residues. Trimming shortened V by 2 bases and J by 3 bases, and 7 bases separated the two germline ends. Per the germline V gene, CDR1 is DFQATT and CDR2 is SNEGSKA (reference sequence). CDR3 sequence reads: CSARITDTEAFF. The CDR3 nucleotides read TGCAGTGCTAGAATCACGGACACTGAAGCTTTCTTT.

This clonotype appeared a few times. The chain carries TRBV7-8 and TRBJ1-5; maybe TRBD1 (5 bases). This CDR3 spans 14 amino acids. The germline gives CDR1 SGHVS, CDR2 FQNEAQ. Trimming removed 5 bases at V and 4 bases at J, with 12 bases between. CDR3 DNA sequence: TGTGCCAGCAGCACCGGGTGGGGGAATCAGCCCCAGCATTTT. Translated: CASSTGWGNQPQHF.

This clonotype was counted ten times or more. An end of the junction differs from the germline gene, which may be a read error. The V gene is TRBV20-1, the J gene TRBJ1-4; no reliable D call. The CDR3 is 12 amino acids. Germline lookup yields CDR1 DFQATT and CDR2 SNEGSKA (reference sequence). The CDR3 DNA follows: TGCAGTGCTAGAGTGGCGAATGAAAAGCTGTTTTTT. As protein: CSARVANEKLFF.

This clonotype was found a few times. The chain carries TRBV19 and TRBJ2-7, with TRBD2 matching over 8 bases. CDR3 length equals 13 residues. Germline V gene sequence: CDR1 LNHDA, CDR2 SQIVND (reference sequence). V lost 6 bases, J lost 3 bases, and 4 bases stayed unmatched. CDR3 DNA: TGTGCCAGTAGGGCCCGGGAGGGCTACGAGCAGTACTTC. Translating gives CASRAREGYEQYF.